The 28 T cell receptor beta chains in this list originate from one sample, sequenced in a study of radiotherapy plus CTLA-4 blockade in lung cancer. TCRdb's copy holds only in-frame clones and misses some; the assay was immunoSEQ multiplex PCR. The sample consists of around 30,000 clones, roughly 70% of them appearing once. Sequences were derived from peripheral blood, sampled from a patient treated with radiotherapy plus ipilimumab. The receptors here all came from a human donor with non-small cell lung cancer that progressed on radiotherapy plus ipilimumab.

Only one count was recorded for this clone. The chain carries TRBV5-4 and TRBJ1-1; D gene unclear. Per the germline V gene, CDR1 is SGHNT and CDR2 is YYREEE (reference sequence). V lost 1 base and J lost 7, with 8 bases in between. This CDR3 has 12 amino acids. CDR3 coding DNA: TGTGCCAGCAGCTTGAACCAGATTGAAGCTTTCTTT. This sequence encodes CASSLNQIEAFF.

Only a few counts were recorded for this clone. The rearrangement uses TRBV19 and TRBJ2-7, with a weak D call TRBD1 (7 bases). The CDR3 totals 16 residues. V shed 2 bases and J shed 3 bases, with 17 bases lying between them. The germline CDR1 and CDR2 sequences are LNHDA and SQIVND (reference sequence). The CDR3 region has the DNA TGTGCCAGTAGTATATCGGCAGGGGGGTCTGGCTACGAGCAGTACTTC. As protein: CASSISAGGSGYEQYF.

The chain's CDR3 is CATSEEGSYNEQFF. The CDR3 DNA follows: TGTGCCACCTCGGAGGAGGGGTCCTACAATGAGCAGTTCTTC. V and J are TRBV7-9 and TRBJ2-1; D possibly corresponds to TRBD2 (6 bases). CDR1 is SEHNR, CDR2 FQNEAQ, per germline (reference sequence). The CDR3 has 14 residues. The V end was cut by 10 bases, the J end by 1 base, with 14 bases between.

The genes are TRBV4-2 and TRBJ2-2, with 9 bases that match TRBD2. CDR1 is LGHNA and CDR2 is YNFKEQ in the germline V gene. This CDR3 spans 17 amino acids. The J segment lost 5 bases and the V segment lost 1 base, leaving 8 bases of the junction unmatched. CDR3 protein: CASSQASGAGLTGELFF. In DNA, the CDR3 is TGTGCCAGCAGCCAAGCTAGCGGGGCAGGGCTAACCGGGGAGCTGTTTTTT.

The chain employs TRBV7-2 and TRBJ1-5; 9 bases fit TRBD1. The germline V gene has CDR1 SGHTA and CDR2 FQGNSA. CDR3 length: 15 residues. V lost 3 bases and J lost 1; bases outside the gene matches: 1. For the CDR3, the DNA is TGTGCCAGCAGCTTGGGACAGGGAAGCAATCAGCCCCAGCATTTT. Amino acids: CASSLGQGSNQPQHF. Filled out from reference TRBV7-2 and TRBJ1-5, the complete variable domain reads GAGVSQSPSNKVTEKGKDVELRCDPISGHTALYWYRQSLGQGLEFLIYFQGNSAPDKSGLPSDRFSAERTGGSVSTLTIQRTQQEDSAVYLCASSLGQGSNQPQHFGDGTRLSIL.

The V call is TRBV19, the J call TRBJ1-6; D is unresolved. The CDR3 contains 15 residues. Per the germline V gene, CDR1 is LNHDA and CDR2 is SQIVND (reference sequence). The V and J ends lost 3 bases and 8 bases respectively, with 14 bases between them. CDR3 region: CASSIPSGPHSPLHF. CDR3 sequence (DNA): TGTGCCAGTAGTATCCCATCTGGCCCCCATTCACCCCTCCACTTT.

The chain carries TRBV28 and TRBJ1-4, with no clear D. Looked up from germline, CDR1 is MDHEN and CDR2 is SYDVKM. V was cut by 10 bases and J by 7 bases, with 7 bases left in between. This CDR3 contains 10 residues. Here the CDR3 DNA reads TGTGCCACCCTTGGTGAAAAACTGTTTTTT. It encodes CATLGEKLFF.

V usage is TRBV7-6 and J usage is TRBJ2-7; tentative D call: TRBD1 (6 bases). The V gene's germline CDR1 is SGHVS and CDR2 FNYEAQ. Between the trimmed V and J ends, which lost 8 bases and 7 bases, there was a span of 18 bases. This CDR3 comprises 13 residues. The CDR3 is CASSRGSFGEQYF. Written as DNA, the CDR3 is TGTGCCAGCTCAAGGGGGAGCTTTGGGGAGCAGTACTTC. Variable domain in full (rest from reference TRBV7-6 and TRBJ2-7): GAGVSQSPRYKVTKRGQDVALRCDPISGHVSLYWYRQALGQGPEFLTYFNYEAQQDKSGLPNDRFSAERPEGSISTLTIQRTEQRDSAMYRCASSRGSFGEQYFGPGTRLTVT.

The DNA of the CDR3 is TGCGCCAGCAGCCAAGGTCCACCCTACGAGCAGTACTTC. As protein: CASSQGPPYEQYF. The chain employs TRBV4-1 and TRBJ2-5; D unclear. The J call may be incorrect, as the DNA end agrees better with TRBJ2-7. The CDR3 consists of 13 residues. The germline CDR1 and CDR2 sequences are MGHRA and YSYEKL.

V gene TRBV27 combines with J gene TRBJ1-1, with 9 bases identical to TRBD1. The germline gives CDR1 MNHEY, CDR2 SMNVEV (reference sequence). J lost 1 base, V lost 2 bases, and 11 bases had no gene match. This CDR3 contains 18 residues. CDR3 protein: CASSLLVGTGRGNTEAFF. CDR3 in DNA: TGTGCCAGCAGTTTACTGGTCGGGACAGGGCGAGGGAACACTGAAGCTTTCTTT.

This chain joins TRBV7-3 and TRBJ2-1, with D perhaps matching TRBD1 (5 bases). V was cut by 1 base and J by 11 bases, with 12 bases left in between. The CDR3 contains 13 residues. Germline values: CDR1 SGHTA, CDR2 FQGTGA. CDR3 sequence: CASSLRGVGQQFF. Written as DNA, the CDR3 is TGTGCCAGCAGCTTAAGGGGCGTAGGGCAGCAGTTCTTC.

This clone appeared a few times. The chain's CDR3 is CASSIGGSNQPQHF. Written as DNA, the CDR3 is TGTGCCAGTAGTATAGGAGGGAGCAATCAGCCCCAGCATTTT. The chain links TRBV19 to TRBJ1-5; no reliable D call. Trimming removed 1 base from V and 1 base from J, with 5 bases in between. The CDR3 is made up of 14 amino acids. Per germline, CDR1 LNHDA and CDR2 SQIVND (reference sequence).

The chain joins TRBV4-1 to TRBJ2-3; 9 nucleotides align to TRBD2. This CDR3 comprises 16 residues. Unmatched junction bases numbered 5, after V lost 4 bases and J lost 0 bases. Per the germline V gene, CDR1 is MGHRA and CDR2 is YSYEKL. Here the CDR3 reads CASSPSSGASTDTQYF. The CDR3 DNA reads TGCGCCAGCAGCCCCTCTAGCGGGGCTAGCACAGATACGCAGTATTTT.

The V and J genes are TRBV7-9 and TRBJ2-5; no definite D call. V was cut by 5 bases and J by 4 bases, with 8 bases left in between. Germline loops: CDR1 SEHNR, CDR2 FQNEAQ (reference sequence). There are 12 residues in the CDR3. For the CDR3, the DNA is TGTGCCAGCAGCGCAGAGATAGAGACCCAGTACTTC. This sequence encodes CASSAEIETQYF.

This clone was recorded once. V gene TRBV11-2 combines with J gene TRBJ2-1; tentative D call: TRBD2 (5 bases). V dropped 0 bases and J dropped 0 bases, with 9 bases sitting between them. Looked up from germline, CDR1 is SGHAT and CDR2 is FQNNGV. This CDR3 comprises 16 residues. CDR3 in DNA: TGTGCCAGCAGCTTAGAGAGGGTCAGCTCCTACAATGAGCAGTTCTTC. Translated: CASSLERVSSYNEQFF.

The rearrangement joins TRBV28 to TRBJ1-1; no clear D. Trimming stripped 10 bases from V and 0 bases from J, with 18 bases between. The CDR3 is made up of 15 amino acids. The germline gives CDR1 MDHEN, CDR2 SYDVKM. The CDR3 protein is CAITSSIILNTEAFF. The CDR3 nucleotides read TGTGCCATTACTTCCAGCATCATATTGAACACTGAAGCTTTCTTT.

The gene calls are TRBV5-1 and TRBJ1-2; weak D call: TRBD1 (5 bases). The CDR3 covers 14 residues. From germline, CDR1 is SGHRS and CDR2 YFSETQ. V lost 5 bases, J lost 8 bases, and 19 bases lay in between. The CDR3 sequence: CASRPGPTGEGYTF. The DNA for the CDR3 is TGCGCCAGCAGGCCGGGACCCACCGGAGAGGGCTACACCTTC.

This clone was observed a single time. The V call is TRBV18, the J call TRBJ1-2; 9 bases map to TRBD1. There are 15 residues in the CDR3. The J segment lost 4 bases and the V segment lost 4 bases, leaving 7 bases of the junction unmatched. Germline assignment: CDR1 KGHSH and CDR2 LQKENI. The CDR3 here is CASSLTGGGGYGYTF. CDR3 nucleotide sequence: TGTGCCAGCTCACTAACAGGGGGCGGCGGCTATGGCTACACCTTC.

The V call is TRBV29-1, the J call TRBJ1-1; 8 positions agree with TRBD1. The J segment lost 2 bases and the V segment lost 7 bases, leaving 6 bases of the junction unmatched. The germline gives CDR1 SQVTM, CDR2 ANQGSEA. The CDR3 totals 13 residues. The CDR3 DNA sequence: TGCAGCGCTGCGGACAGGGTAAACACTGAAGCTTTCTTT. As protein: CSAADRVNTEAFF.

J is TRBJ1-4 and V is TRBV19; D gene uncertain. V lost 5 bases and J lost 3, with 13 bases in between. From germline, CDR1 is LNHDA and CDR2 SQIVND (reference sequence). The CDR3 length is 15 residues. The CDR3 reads CASSLKDGSNEKLFF. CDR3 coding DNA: TGTGCCAGTAGTCTTAAGGACGGATCTAATGAAAAACTGTTTTTT.

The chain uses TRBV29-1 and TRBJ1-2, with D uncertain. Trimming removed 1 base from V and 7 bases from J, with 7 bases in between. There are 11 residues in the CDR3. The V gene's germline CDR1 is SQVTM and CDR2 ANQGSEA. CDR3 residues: CSVEGLSGYTF. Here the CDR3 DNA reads TGCAGCGTTGAAGGGCTGAGTGGCTACACCTTC.

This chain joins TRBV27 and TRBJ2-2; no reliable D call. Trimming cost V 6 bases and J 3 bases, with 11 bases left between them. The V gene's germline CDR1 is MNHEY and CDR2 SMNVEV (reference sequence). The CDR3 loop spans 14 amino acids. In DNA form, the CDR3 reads TGTGCCAGCAGCCACGGGCCACACACCGGGGAGCTGTTTTTT. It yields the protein CASSHGPHTGELFF.

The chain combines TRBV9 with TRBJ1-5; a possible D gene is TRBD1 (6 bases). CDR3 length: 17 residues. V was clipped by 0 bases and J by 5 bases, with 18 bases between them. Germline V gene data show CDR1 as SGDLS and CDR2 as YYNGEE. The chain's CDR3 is CASSVVRTRAGDQPQHF. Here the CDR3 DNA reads TGTGCCAGCAGCGTAGTGAGAACAAGGGCAGGGGATCAGCCCCAGCATTTT.

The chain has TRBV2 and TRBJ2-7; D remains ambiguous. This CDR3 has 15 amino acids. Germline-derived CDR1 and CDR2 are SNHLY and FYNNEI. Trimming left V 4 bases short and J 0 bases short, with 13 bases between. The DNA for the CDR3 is TGTGCCAGCAGTGTGGGTCGGGCGAACTCCTACGAGCAGTACTTC. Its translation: CASSVGRANSYEQYF.

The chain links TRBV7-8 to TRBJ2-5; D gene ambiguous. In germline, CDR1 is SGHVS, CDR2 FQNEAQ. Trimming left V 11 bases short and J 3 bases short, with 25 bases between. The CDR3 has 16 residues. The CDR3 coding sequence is TGTGCCGTAGCAGCATCCGAAGGGTCATGGGAAGAGACCCAGTACTTC. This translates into CAVAASEGSWEETQYF.

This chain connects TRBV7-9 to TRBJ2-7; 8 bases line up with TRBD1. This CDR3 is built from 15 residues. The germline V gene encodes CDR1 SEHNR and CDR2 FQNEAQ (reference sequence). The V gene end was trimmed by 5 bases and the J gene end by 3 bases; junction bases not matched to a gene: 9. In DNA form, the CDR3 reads TGTGCCAGCAGCGCTACCCTAGACAGGGGCTACGAGCAGTACTTC. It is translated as CASSATLDRGYEQYF. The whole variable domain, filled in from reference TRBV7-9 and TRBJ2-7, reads DTGVSQNPRHKITKRGQNVTFRCDPISEHNRLYWYRQTLGQGPEFLTYFQNEAQLEKSRLLSDRFSAERPKGSFSTLEIQRTEQGDSAMYLCASSATLDRGYEQYFGPGTRLTVT.

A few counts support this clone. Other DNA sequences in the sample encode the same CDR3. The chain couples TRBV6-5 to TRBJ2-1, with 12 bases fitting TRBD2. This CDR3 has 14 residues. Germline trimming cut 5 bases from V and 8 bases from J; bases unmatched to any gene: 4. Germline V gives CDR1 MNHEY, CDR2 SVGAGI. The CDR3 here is CASSRTSGNDEQFF. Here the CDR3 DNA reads TGTGCCAGCAGTCGGACTAGCGGGAACGATGAGCAGTTCTTC.

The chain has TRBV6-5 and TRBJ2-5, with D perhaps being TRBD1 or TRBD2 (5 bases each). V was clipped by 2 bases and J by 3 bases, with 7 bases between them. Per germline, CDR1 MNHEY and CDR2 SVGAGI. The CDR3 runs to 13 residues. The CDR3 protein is CASSYRGEETQYF. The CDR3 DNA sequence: TGTGCCAGCAGTTACAGAGGGGAAGAGACCCAGTACTTC.